Given below is one TCR beta chain in context. This clonotype has a handful of counts. The antigen this receptor binds is unknown. Base qualities are not provided; no much larger clone lies one nucleotide away. These data originate in a study of molecular identifiers for immune sequencing clone quantification (dated by TCRdb to 2016 to 2019). For the wider study: In a replicate experiment, RNA from roughly 20,000 or 100,000 naive CD8 T cells was split into five aliquots, four of which were sequenced. The study was a methods study using CD8 T cells to benchmark molecular-identifier clustering-based TCR repertoire sequencing (MIDCIRS) and TCR RNA copy counting. Study-wide findings and limitations: The naive libraries included spiked-in Jurkat TCR RNA (roughly nine copies' worth), and this RNA is not part of the donor repertoire. Highly expanded clone sizes could be underestimated because identical TCR molecules may share a barcode. Clones above 20 RNA copies held over 98% of molecules in CMV-specific effector cells but under 1% in naive cells. Spiked-in Jurkat TCR RNA equal to a single cell's worth was reported to be detectable even within 1,100,000 naive CD8 T cells. When barcode sub-clustering was left out, chimeric consensus sequences inflated TCR diversity, with chimeras reaching as high as 47%. About three recovered TCR RNA copies per cell were obtained by modeling, versus 9 to 10 by digital PCR, implying a capture efficiency of about 30%.

Naive CD8 T cell libraries were made from around 20,000 to 1,000,000 sorted cells using 10%, 30% or 50% of purified RNA. Naive CD8 T cells were FACS-sorted as CD8+CD4-CCR7+CD45RA+ on a BD FACSAria II into RLT Plus buffer. More than 8 TCR copies' worth of Jurkat RNA were spiked into roughly 17,000-1,100,000 naive CD8 T cell samples to test detection sensitivity. CD8 T cells were enriched using RosetteSep CD8+ T Cell Enrichment Cocktail and Ficoll-Paque, and the enriched cells then underwent ACK red cell lysis. The CDR3 runs 17 residues from the cysteine to the phenylalanine. The only DNA kept is the CDR3, 51 bases in frame from the first base. From a lookup of the germline V gene, CDR1 and CDR2 are MDHEN and SYDVKM. V is cut back by 5 bases and J by 5 bases, with 14 bases in the junction unmatched. The method behind the library was PCR. TCRdb lists the instrument as NextSeq 500. Bulk TCR libraries were prepared as previously described, using TCR primers listed in Table S5. The Qiagen AllPrep DNA/RNA kit was used to purify total RNA. Before analysis, reads from multiple sequencing runs of one library were combined. In the authors' own workflow: Reads were retained only if their TCR constant sequence matched exactly, and those retained reads were trimmed to 150 nt and grouped according to their 12-nt molecular barcodes. Reads inside each barcode group were sub-clustered using a 15% Levenshtein threshold, and a quality-weighted consensus sequence was constructed for each RNA molecule. Non-functional sequences were removed, as were lower-count sequences one edit away from another. Based on fitting two negative binomial distributions, any barcode sub-cluster with under 20% of the maximum read count was discarded. The public sequencing data were trimmed at Q25 with fastp and processed into clonotypes with MiXCR by TCRdb, which kept only in-frame beta chains. Rows with a matching CDR3 protein are joined into one entry that keeps the most common DNA and genes. The V and J calls come from TCRdb's annotation, not from the publication. This sample holds roughly 630,000 distinct CDR3 sequences; around 25% were observed only once. Jointly, the top ten make up approximately 0.75% of the sample.

The material sequenced was naive CD8+ T cells from blood, with Jurkat cell RNA spiked in. The cell subset or site label, as the study defines it: FACS-sorted CD8+CD4-CCR7+CD45RA+ naive T cells. The receptor chain draws on TRBV28 and TRBJ2-2; 7 central nucleotides agree with TRBD2. This TCR was sampled from a human donor in good health. Some libraries in this study had Jurkat cell RNA spiked in. The nucleotide sequence is given as TGTGCCAGCAGTCTACGAGCGGGGACCTTCAGGACCGGGGAGCTGTTTTTT. The translation is CASSLRAGTFRTGELFF.